This T cell receptor beta chain was sequenced in a study of blood T cells in healthy people across ages. Study findings and constraints: Unsorted PBMCs blocked a conclusive comparison of naive and antigen-experienced cells.

This clonotype was recorded a few times. Its specificity is not known. Germline V gene data show CDR1 as SGDLS and CDR2 as YYNGEE. The CDR3 is 13 amino acids. Using a J-beta primer mix together with a sample-barcoded 5' primer, a second PCR was run for roughly 6 to 11 cycles. Via MiXCR, TCRdb re-called the 5' RACE reads, giving one row per CDR3 protein. The table includes under 2,000,000 distinct CDR3 sequences, roughly 49% detected once. The chain is built from TRBV9 and TRBJ2-7; D unresolved. TRBJ2-4 explains the end of the DNA better; the J call may be wrong. The specimen sequenced was blood. This sequence was found in a woman between 35 and 50 years old in good health. The CDR3 here is CASSVADGNIQYF. In DNA, the CDR3 is TGTGCCAGCAGCGTAGCAGACGGAAACATTCAGTACTTC.